The 18 T cell receptor beta chains below all came from one sample that was sequenced in a study of read filtering for tumor transcriptome and immune sequencing. The library was built from around 400 ng RNA with molecular barcoded adaptors for alpha/delta and beta/gamma chains. TCRdb reanalysed the reads using MiXCR and keeps one entry per CDR3 protein. Of tens of thousands of distinct CDR3 sequences listed, about a fifth are singletons. Sample: a population of CD138-negative cells sorted from bone marrow. These receptors originate from a donor at least 40 years old with multiple myeloma.

The rearrangement links TRBV7-2 to TRBJ2-5; D possibly corresponds to TRBD2 (6 bases). V dropped 7 bases and J dropped 5 bases, with 23 bases sitting between them. Germline values: CDR1 SGHTA, CDR2 FQGNSA. The length of the CDR3 is 16 residues. Here the CDR3 DNA reads TGTGCCAGCACCTCCCTTGCGGGGTTAGGCATGGAGACCCAGTACTTC. This sequence encodes CASTSLAGLGMETQYF.

Worth noting for this clonotype: A much larger clone differs from this one at a single base, so this may be a read error. This rearrangement joins TRBV10-2 to TRBJ2-7; 7 bases match TRBD2. Germline lookup yields CDR1 WSHSY and CDR2 SAAADI. With 7 bases clipped from V and 2 bases from J, the junction kept 8 bases outside the gene matches. The CDR3 has 14 residues. The DNA of the CDR3 is TGCGCCAGCACTATCCCGGGACTACCCTACGAGCAGTACTTC. It is translated as CASTIPGLPYEQYF.

This clonotype was picked up many times. V gene TRBV28 combines with J gene TRBJ2-3; D not resolved. Trimming left V 4 bases short and J 2 bases short, with 13 bases between. This CDR3 has 15 amino acids. Germline V lookup: CDR1 MDHEN, CDR2 SYDVKM. The CDR3 here is CASSSPPDLTDTQYF. The CDR3 DNA is TGTGCCAGCAGTTCTCCCCCGGACCTCACAGATACGCAGTATTTT.

This clonotype was picked up many times. The CDR3 DNA sequence: TGTGCCAGCAGCGCCTCAGGGAGCAATCAGCCCCAGCATTTT. Protein: CASSASGSNQPQHF. The chain links TRBV9 to TRBJ1-5; tentative D call: TRBD1 (5 bases). The CDR3 consists of 14 residues. V lost 3 bases and J lost 1, with 8 bases in between. CDR1 and CDR2 from the germline V gene are SGDLS and YYNGEE.

Remarks on this clonotype: A read error may explain this, as a much larger clone is one base away. The chain carries TRBV29-1 and TRBJ1-2, with D tentatively TRBD1 (6 bases). V was pared by 5 bases and J by 4 bases, with 20 bases between. CDR3 length equals 15 residues. Germline CDR1 and CDR2: SQVTM and ANQGSEA. The CDR3 is CSVKVSGAPGYGYTF. The CDR3 DNA is TGCAGCGTTAAGGTCTCAGGGGCTCCAGGCTATGGCTACACCTTC.

This clonotype showed up many times. The chain links TRBV27 to TRBJ2-2; 8 nucleotides match TRBD1. J gave up 9 bases and V 2 bases, and 2 bases lay outside the gene matches. The CDR3 spans 13 residues. Germline assignment: CDR1 MNHEY and CDR2 SMNVEV (reference sequence). As DNA, the CDR3 is TGTGCCAGCAGTTTACAGGGGGCATGGGAGCTGTTTTTT. Translated: CASSLQGAWELFF.

Ten or more counts support this clonotype. J is TRBJ2-4 and V is TRBV24-1; D uncertain. Trimming removed 2 bases from V and 5 bases from J, with 3 bases in between. This CDR3 spans 12 amino acids. CDR1 is KGHDR and CDR2 is SFDVKD in the germline V gene. The CDR3 protein is CATSDYQNIQYF. The CDR3 DNA sequence: TGTGCCACCAGTGATTACCAAAACATTCAGTACTTC.

This clonotype was counted many times. The rearrangement joins TRBV6-5 to TRBJ2-3, with 8 bases lining up with TRBD1. J was trimmed by 1 base and V by 6 bases; bases with no gene match: 6. Germline V gene sequence: CDR1 MNHEY, CDR2 SVGAGI. The CDR3 spans 15 residues. CDR3 DNA sequence: TGTGCCAGCAGAGAACCAGGGGGCGGCACAGATACGCAGTATTTT. Residues: CASREPGGGTDTQYF.

There are many counts of this clonotype. V usage is TRBV5-1 and J usage is TRBJ1-1; the D gene is possibly TRBD1 (5 bases). Germline lookup yields CDR1 SGHRS and CDR2 YFSETQ. This CDR3 spans 14 amino acids. Trimming left V 0 bases short and J 7 bases short, with 13 bases between. The CDR3 is CASSLGRREGEAFF. The CDR3 DNA follows: TGCGCCAGCAGCTTGGGGCGCAGGGAGGGTGAAGCTTTCTTT.

A note on this clonotype: One base away lies a much larger clone, so this may be a sequencing read error. The chain is built from TRBV10-3 and TRBJ2-6; 7 nucleotides align to TRBD2. The CDR3 consists of 17 residues. Per the germline V gene, CDR1 is ENHRY and CDR2 is SYGVKD. The CDR3 loop reads CANSDSGSPSGANVLTF. CDR3 DNA: TGTGCCAACAGTGATAGCGGGTCTCCGTCGGGGGCCAACGTCCTGACTTTC.

This clonotype was observed a few times. This chain's CDR3 is CASREDSPNQPQHF. The CDR3 nucleotides are TGTGCCAGCAGAGAGGACAGCCCTAATCAGCCCCAGCATTTT. This chain joins TRBV2 and TRBJ1-5; possible D gene TRBD1, 6 bases. With 6 bases removed from V and 4 bases from J, the gap between germline ends came to 13 bases. CDR1 SNHLY and CDR2 FYNNEI come from the germline V gene. The CDR3 covers 14 residues. Variable domain in full (rest from reference TRBV2 and TRBJ1-5): EPEVTQTPSHQVTQMGQEVILRCVPISNHLYFYWYRQILGQKVEFLVSFYNNEISEKSEIFDDQFSVERPDGSNFTLKIRSTKLEDSAMYFCASREDSPNQPQHFGDGTRLSIL.

Sample share makes this clonotype medium-sized. The chain combines TRBV5-1 with TRBJ2-1; D not certain. The CDR3 totals 13 residues. CDR1 and CDR2 (germline): SGHRS, YFSETQ. The V end was cut by 4 bases, the J end by 6 bases, with 11 bases between. DNA for the CDR3: TGCGCCAGCAGCGCAGGTTGGGGCAATGAGCAGTTCTTC. Its protein product is CASSAGWGNEQFF.

This clonotype was found a few times. This chain joins TRBV5-6 and TRBJ2-5, with a possible D match to TRBD1 (6 bases). Per germline, CDR1 SGHDT and CDR2 YYEEEE. The CDR3 extends over 17 amino acids. Trimming removed 4 bases from V and 5 bases from J, with 24 bases in between. Written as DNA, the CDR3 is TGTGCCAGCAGCCTCAAACCCCTGACGACAGGCAAGGAGACCCAGTACTTC. Translating it yields CASSLKPLTTGKETQYF.

A remark on this clonotype: It is likely a read error, because the conserved phenylalanine at the end of the CDR3 is missing. The chain couples TRBV7-9 to TRBJ1-1, with D maybe TRBD1 (5 bases). The germline gives CDR1 SEHNR, CDR2 FQNEAQ (reference sequence). There are 15 residues in the CDR3. The CDR3 sequence is CASSLGGVLNTEAFS. In DNA, the CDR3 is TGTGCCAGCAGCTTAGGAGGGGTATTGAACACCGAAGCTTTCTCT.

This clonotype came up many times. V usage is TRBV7-2 and J usage is TRBJ2-1; D may be TRBD1 (7 bases). Trimming took off 2 bases at V and 4 bases at J, with 12 bases between the two ends. There are 15 residues in the CDR3. Germline values: CDR1 SGHTA, CDR2 FQGNSA. CDR3 protein: CASSLRRGQYNEQFF. The CDR3 DNA follows: TGTGCCAGCAGCTTAAGGAGGGGACAGTACAATGAGCAGTTCTTC.

Worth noting for this clonotype: It may be a read error: a sequence one base away is much more abundant. The chain carries TRBV6-1 and TRBJ1-3, with D uncertain. Germline V gene sequence: CDR1 MNHNS, CDR2 SASEGT. The CDR3 has 16 residues. V was cut by 3 bases and J by 0 bases, with 12 bases left in between. This CDR3 reads CASSDQAMASGNTIYF. CDR3 coding DNA: TGTGCCAGCAGTGATCAGGCCATGGCCTCTGGAAACACCATATATTTT.

V and J are TRBV29-1 and TRBJ2-2; possible D gene TRBD1, 5 bases. The CDR3 consists of 14 residues. The V gene lost 8 bases and the J gene lost 7 bases, with 20 bases spanning the gap. In germline, CDR1 is SQVTM, CDR2 ANQGSEA. The CDR3 here is CSITASLDIGELFF. CDR3 sequence (DNA): TGCAGCATAACAGCGTCGTTGGACATCGGGGAGCTGTTTTTT.

Ten or more counts support this clonotype. The chain recombines TRBV20-1 with TRBJ2-6; possibly TRBD1 for D (6 bases). The germline CDR1 and CDR2 sequences are DFQATT and SNEGSKA (reference sequence). CDR3 length equals 17 residues. V was clipped by 3 bases and J by 5 bases, with 20 bases between them. Here the CDR3 reads CSARRRDTVMRANVLTF. The CDR3, as DNA: TGCAGTGCTAGGAGACGGGACACCGTAATGAGGGCCAACGTCCTGACTTTC.